A single T cell receptor (beta chain) is shown here with its context. Additional DNA sequences in this sample encode the identical CDR3. This specimen belongs to a study of control samples from healthy donors and cancer patients. Repertoires were generated with immunoSEQ multiplex PCR, while TCRdb's copy carries only in-frame clones and drops some. The data contain some 58,000 clones, over 75% of them singletons. The CDR3 sequence is 14 residues long. Germline V gives CDR1 SGDLS, CDR2 YYNGEE. Trimming shortened V by 0 bases and J by 4 bases, and 11 bases separated the two germline ends. This clonotype was obtained from an older woman with lung cancer. Sequencing was carried out using PBMCs. This chain uses TRBV9 with TRBJ2-7; possibly TRBD1 for D (7 bases). In nucleotides, the CDR3 is TGTGCCAGCAGCGTAGGGCAGGGGGGATACGAGCAGTACTTC. Its protein product is CASSVGQGGYEQYF.